This TCR beta chain appears in the sequencing data of a study of T cell responses to AZD1222 COVID-19 vaccine. The data were produced by immunoSEQ multiplex PCR, yet TCRdb's version contains in-frame clones alone and is incomplete. Found here are under 200,000 clones, around 92% of them singletons; the top ten hold 4.4%. Germline CDR1 reads SGHNT; CDR2 reads YENEEA. Trimming at V came to 5 bases and at J to 8 bases, leaving 15 bases not matched to a gene. The CDR3 sequence is 17 residues long. Whole-study results and caveats: After the peak T cell response, and only then, were repertoires sampled.

With respect to this clone: What it binds is not known.

This sequence was found in an adult in good health. The rearrangement links TRBV11-3 to TRBJ2-4, with 10 bases aligning to TRBD2. The starting material was peripheral blood, obtained on day 0 of MenACWY control vaccination. The CDR3 here is CASSNPSGSGSRDIQYF. As DNA, the CDR3 is TGTGCCAGCAGCAACCCTAGCGGGAGTGGTTCGAGAGACATTCAGTACTTC.